The 25 T cell receptor beta chains reported below all come from one sample, sequenced in a study of CD8 T cells in Susac syndrome. The RNA input was about 0.5 to 1 ug, and it was reverse transcribed with random hexamers. A single record per CDR3 protein comes from TCRdb applying MiXCR to the immunoSEQ multiplex PCR reads. Among about 24,000 distinct CDR3 sequences listed, 93% were seen once. The sample was CD8+ T cells from PBMCs. The receptor set was obtained from a human donor with Susac syndrome.

J is TRBJ2-1 and V is TRBV3-1; 7 bases fit TRBD1. The CDR3 sequence is 16 residues long. V gave up 4 bases and J gave up 7 bases; unmatched junction bases: 13. The germline V gene has CDR1 LGHDT and CDR2 YNNKEL (reference sequence). This chain's CDR3 is CASSRVSGQPANEQFF. The CDR3 DNA reads TGTGCCAGCAGCCGCGTATCGGGACAGCCAGCTAATGAGCAGTTCTTC.

The rearrangement links TRBV6-2 or TRBV6-3 to TRBJ2-1; 16 bases line up with TRBD2. CDR1 MNHEY and CDR2 SVGEGT come from the germline V gene. The trim removed 0 bases at V and 7 bases at J, leaving 0 bases unmatched. The CDR3 sequence is 16 residues long. CDR3 nucleotide sequence: TGTGCCAGCAGTTACTCGGGACTAGCGGGGGGGAATGAGCAGTTCTTC. Protein product: CASSYSGLAGGNEQFF.

This clonotype appeared a single time. The chain couples TRBV5-8 to TRBJ2-7, with 9 bases aligning to TRBD1. Germline V gives CDR1 SGHTS, CDR2 YDEGEE. CDR3 size: 16 residues. Trimming cost V 7 bases and J 2 bases; bases outside gene matches: 13. This CDR3 is CASGYLPGQGTYEQYF. CDR3 sequence (DNA): TGTGCCAGCGGCTACCTCCCGGGACAGGGAACCTACGAGCAGTACTTC.

The J gene is TRBJ2-1, the V gene TRBV9; tentative D call: TRBD1 (6 bases). V was trimmed by 1 base and J by 8 bases, leaving 10 bases between them. CDR3 length: 13 residues. Germline CDR1 SGDLS, CDR2 YYNGEE. The CDR3 DNA sequence: TGTGCCAGCAGCGTAAACACAGGGTATGAGCAGTTCTTC. It yields the protein CASSVNTGYEQFF.

The V call is TRBV4-3, the J call TRBJ2-1; 9 bases map to TRBD1. The CDR3 contains 18 residues. The V gene's germline CDR1 is LGHNA and CDR2 YSLEER. The V segment lost 0 bases and the J segment 4 bases; nucleotides outside the gene matches: 10. The CDR3 sequence: CASSQEWTGAFRYNEQFF. The CDR3 DNA follows: TGCGCCAGCAGCCAAGAATGGACAGGGGCCTTCCGTTACAATGAGCAGTTCTTC.

The chain uses TRBV9 and TRBJ1-2; perhaps TRBD1 as D (5 bases). The V gene lost 3 bases and the J gene lost 6 bases, with 12 bases spanning the gap. Germline V CDR1 and CDR2: SGDLS, YYNGEE. The CDR3 totals 13 residues. Here the CDR3 reads CASSAGLRDGYTF. DNA for the CDR3: TGTGCCAGCAGCGCAGGGCTCAGGGATGGCTACACCTTC.

This clonotype came up once. The genes are TRBV28 and TRBJ2-1, with D perhaps assigned TRBD1 or TRBD2 (7 bases each). V lost 2 bases and J lost 1, with 12 bases in between. From germline, CDR1 is MDHEN and CDR2 SYDVKM. This CDR3 is built from 16 residues. The CDR3 coding sequence is TGTGCCAGCAGTTTAGGGGGGGACAGATCCTACAATGAGCAGTTCTTC. Amino acid sequence: CASSLGGDRSYNEQFF.

The chain employs TRBV5-1 and TRBJ1-1, with TRBD1 matching 7 bases. Germline V gene data show CDR1 as SGHRS and CDR2 as YFSETQ. V gave up 0 bases and J gave up 5 bases; unmatched junction bases: 13. The CDR3 length is 17 residues. CDR3 loop: CASSLDPLGGGRTEAFF. The CDR3 coding sequence is TGCGCCAGCAGCTTGGATCCCCTAGGGGGCGGGCGTACTGAAGCTTTCTTT.

The chain employs TRBV10-3 and TRBJ1-6; D is unclear. V was cut by 3 bases and J by 10 bases, with 10 bases left in between. The CDR3 is 13 residues long. CDR1 ENHRY and CDR2 SYGVKD come from the germline V gene. The CDR3 reads CAISDPDRSPLHF. CDR3 in DNA: TGTGCCATCAGTGACCCAGACCGATCACCCCTCCACTTT.

As for this clonotype: Its ends do not fully match the called genes, so a read error is possible. The J gene is TRBJ2-3, the V gene TRBV5-3, with D possibly being TRBD1 (6 bases). TRBV5-3 is noted as an ORF with a role that remains uncertain. The CDR3 is 15 residues long. The CDR3 protein is CARTLGRGIGDTQYF. The CDR3 DNA reads as TGTGCCAGAACCTTGGGCAGGGGAATAGGAGATACGCAGTATTTT.

This rearrangement joins TRBV4-2 to TRBJ2-5; 10 nucleotides match TRBD2. The CDR3 contains 17 residues. Germline-derived CDR1 and CDR2 are LGHNA and YNFKEQ. The V gene end was trimmed by 1 base and the J gene end by 5 bases; junction bases not matched to a gene: 10. CDR3 nucleotide sequence: TGTGCCAGCAGCCAAGTGGGGAAGCGGGGGGGCGTGGAGACCCAGTACTTC. It encodes CASSQVGKRGGVETQYF.

The V and J genes are TRBV7-9 and TRBJ1-5, with TRBD1 matching over 11 bases. Per the germline V gene, CDR1 is SEHNR and CDR2 is FQNEAQ (reference sequence). The CDR3 is 15 residues long. J gave up 6 bases and V 5 bases, and 6 bases lay outside the gene matches. DNA for the CDR3: TGTGCCAGCAGCGAGGGGACAGGGGGTGCTCAGCCCCAGCATTTT. Its translation is CASSEGTGGAQPQHF.

The J gene is TRBJ2-7, the V gene TRBV4-3, with 9 bases matching TRBD1. CDR1 LGHNA and CDR2 YSLEER come from the germline V gene. CDR3 length: 15 residues. Germline trimming cut 0 bases from V and 6 bases from J; bases unmatched to any gene: 6. The CDR3: CASSQEPGQGAEQYF. The CDR3 DNA reads as TGCGCCAGCAGCCAAGAACCGGGACAGGGAGCCGAGCAGTACTTC.

The gene calls are TRBV28 and TRBJ2-3; no clear D gene. CDR3 length equals 16 residues. Germline V gene sequence: CDR1 MDHEN, CDR2 SYDVKM. V shed 5 bases and J shed 0 bases, with 15 bases lying between them. In DNA, the CDR3 is TGTGCCAGCAGTCCTGGCCGCGTCTCAAGCACAGATACGCAGTATTTT. The encoded protein is CASSPGRVSSTDTQYF.

The V and J genes are TRBV28 and TRBJ2-7; tentatively, D is TRBD2 (6 bases). The V gene's germline CDR1 is MDHEN and CDR2 SYDVKM. Trimming pared 4 bases from V and 6 bases from J, leaving 22 bases between. The length of the CDR3 is 16 residues. CDR3 sequence (DNA): TGTGCCAGCAGTTCTCTTTGGGAAACCCTGGGGGGCGAGCAGTACTTC. This gives the protein CASSSLWETLGGEQYF.

The genes are TRBV12-3 or TRBV12-4 and TRBJ2-7; D is undetermined. The germline V and J ends were trimmed by 1 base and 6 bases, with 7 bases remaining between them. This CDR3 is 12 amino acids long. The CDR3 spells CASSLGQGEQYF. DNA for the CDR3: TGTGCCAGCAGTTTAGGGCAAGGCGAGCAGTACTTC.

For this clonotype: One junction end disagrees with the germline gene, perhaps due to a read error. The V and J genes are TRBV14 and TRBJ2-2; D unresolved. Germline CDR1 is SGHDN and CDR2 is FVKESK. CDR3 size: 16 residues. CDR3 loop: CATSQDLSWNTGELFF. CDR3 DNA: TGTGCCACCAGCCAAGATCTAAGTTGGAACACCGGGGAGCTGTTTTTT.

In this sample, this clonotype turned up once. The chain combines TRBV29-1 with TRBJ2-2; 12 bases fit TRBD1. Germline trimming cut 2 bases from V and 7 bases from J; bases unmatched to any gene: 8. The CDR3 has 16 amino acids. The germline V gene encodes CDR1 SQVTM and CDR2 ANQGSEA. This CDR3 is CSVEWDRGHLSGELFF. The CDR3 DNA is TGCAGCGTTGAATGGGACAGGGGGCATCTCAGCGGGGAGCTGTTTTTT.

This chain links TRBV28 with TRBJ1-5; TRBD1 agrees at 7 bases. CDR3 length: 17 amino acids. Germline CDR1 is MDHEN and CDR2 is SYDVKM. J was trimmed by 3 bases and V by 10 bases; bases with no gene match: 18. The CDR3 sequence is CANRPGAGGVTNQPQHF. CDR3 bases: TGTGCCAACAGACCGGGGGCAGGGGGGGTTACCAATCAGCCCCAGCATTTT. Supplemented by reference TRBV28 and TRBJ1-5, the full variable domain reads DVKVTQSSRYLVKRTGEKVFLECVQDMDHENMFWYRQDPGLGLRLIYFSYDVKMKEKGDIPEGYSVSREKKERFSLILESASTNQTSMYLCANRPGAGGVTNQPQHFGDGTRLSIL.

This clonotype has just a few counts. The chain has TRBV5-8 and TRBJ1-4; 8 nucleotides match TRBD1. The junction had 3 bases not matched to a gene; V was cut back by 0 bases and J by 8 bases. The CDR3 consists of 14 residues. Germline lookup yields CDR1 SGHTS and CDR2 YDEGEE. The chain's CDR3 is CASSLGQGSEKLFF. CDR3 DNA sequence: TGTGCCAGCAGCTTGGGACAGGGGAGCGAAAAACTGTTTTTT.

The chain uses TRBV2 and TRBJ2-7, with D uncertain. CDR1 is SNHLY and CDR2 is FYNNEI in the germline V gene. The V end lost 2 bases, the J end lost 7 bases, and 12 bases lay between the germline ends. The CDR3 is 13 amino acids. The CDR3 DNA reads as TGTGCCAGCAGTGAAATCAAAGTGTGGGAGCAGTACTTC. Its translation is CASSEIKVWEQYF.

A single count supports this clonotype. This CDR3 reads CASSLARGGQETQYF. The CDR3 bases are TGTGCCAGCAGCTTAGCGCGGGGGGGCCAAGAGACCCAGTACTTC. V gene TRBV7-9 combines with J gene TRBJ2-5; 9 nucleotides line up with TRBD2. The CDR3 loop spans 15 amino acids. V lost 0 bases, J lost 1 base, and 0 bases stayed unmatched. Germline V CDR1 and CDR2: SEHNR, FQNEAQ (reference sequence).

The table lists this clonotype with a count of one. The CDR3 region has the DNA TGTGCCAGCAGCCCCACAGGGAATTTGAACACTGAAGCTTTCTTT. The encoded protein is CASSPTGNLNTEAFF. The chain employs TRBV7-8 and TRBJ1-1; D possibly corresponds to TRBD1 (6 bases). With 5 bases removed from V and 0 bases from J, the gap between germline ends came to 13 bases. Germline V gives CDR1 SGHVS, CDR2 FQNEAQ. The CDR3 consists of 15 residues. Full variable domain (missing parts from reference TRBV7-8 and TRBJ1-1): GAGVSQSPRYKVAKRGQDVALRCDPISGHVSLFWYQQALGQGPEFLTYFQNEAQLDKSGLPSDRFFAERPEGSVSTLKIQRTQQEDSAVYLCASSPTGNLNTEAFFGQGTRLTVV.

The chain couples TRBV5-1 to TRBJ2-7; tentatively, D is TRBD2 (5 bases). The CDR3 spans 15 residues. V lost 4 bases to trimming and J lost 2 bases, with 16 bases between them. CDR1 is SGHRS and CDR2 is YFSETQ in the germline V gene. The CDR3 loop reads CASSQRGTVTYEQYF. CDR3 coding DNA: TGCGCCAGCAGCCAACGGGGTACAGTTACCTACGAGCAGTACTTC.

This clonotype occurred once. V usage is TRBV6-2 or TRBV6-3 and J usage is TRBJ2-5; 11 bases line up with TRBD2. CDR3 length: 17 amino acids. Germline CDR1 reads MNHEY; CDR2 reads SVGEGT. V shed 4 bases, J shed 3 bases, and the junction held 10 bases outside the gene matches. CDR3 in amino acids: CASSWVSSGGREETQYF. CDR3 in DNA: TGTGCCAGCAGTTGGGTCTCTAGCGGGGGGCGAGAAGAGACCCAGTACTTC.